Given below is one T cell receptor (beta chain) in context. Its specificity is unknown. All donors participated as healthy donors of bone marrow. Primers: 60 Vbeta forward and 13 Jbeta reverse. Produced via immunoSEQ multiplex PCR; TCRdb's table is partial and in-frame only. The sample consists of about 90,000 clones, approximately 84% of them appearing once. CDR3 size: 13 residues. The germline V gene encodes CDR1 MNHNS and CDR2 SASEGT. J was trimmed by 6 bases and V by 4 bases; bases with no gene match: 6. The data were obtained in a study of cytomegalovirus exposure and HLA in healthy donors. Study findings and constraints: Presence/absence analyses treated sequencing depth as roughly uniform across donors.

This sequence was found in a man younger than 35 in good health and CMV-seronegative. Specimen: PBMCs. V gene TRBV6-1 combines with J gene TRBJ2-7, with 7 nucleotides matching TRBD1. The CDR3 loop reads CASSGRQGGEQYF. CDR3 nucleotide sequence: TGTGCCAGCAGTGGCCGACAGGGTGGCGAGCAGTACTTC.